Given below is one T cell receptor (beta chain) in context. Repertoires were generated with immunoSEQ multiplex PCR, while TCRdb's copy carries only in-frame clones and drops some. The sample carries about 380,000 clones, roughly 85% recorded once. This entry belongs to a study of Ad26.COV2.S vaccination and SARS-CoV-2 variants. Study-level information: By the intramuscular route, Ad26.COV2.S was given once, or twice 56 days apart.

The V gene's germline CDR1 is SGHDT and CDR2 YYEEEE. The CDR3 extends over 14 amino acids. With 3 bases clipped from V and 5 bases from J, the junction kept 2 bases outside the gene matches. Treatment here: roughly 19 received Ad26.COV2.S at low or high dose, single or two shots; about 5 received placebo; per-sample allocation not given. The samples were gathered on day 63 after the first injection of vaccine or placebo. It was Wuhan-strain SARS-CoV-2 spike that the Ad26 vaccine vector expressed. V usage is TRBV5-6 and J usage is TRBJ1-5; 10 nucleotides match TRBD1. The sequencing here drew on peripheral blood, taken in a trial of Ad26.COV2.S vaccine versus placebo. This receptor was taken from a person between 18 and 65 years old who received the Ad26.COV2.S COVID-19 vaccine or a placebo. The CDR3 here is CASSYGTGDQPQHF. The CDR3 bases are TGTGCCAGCAGCTATGGGACAGGGGATCAGCCCCAGCATTTT.